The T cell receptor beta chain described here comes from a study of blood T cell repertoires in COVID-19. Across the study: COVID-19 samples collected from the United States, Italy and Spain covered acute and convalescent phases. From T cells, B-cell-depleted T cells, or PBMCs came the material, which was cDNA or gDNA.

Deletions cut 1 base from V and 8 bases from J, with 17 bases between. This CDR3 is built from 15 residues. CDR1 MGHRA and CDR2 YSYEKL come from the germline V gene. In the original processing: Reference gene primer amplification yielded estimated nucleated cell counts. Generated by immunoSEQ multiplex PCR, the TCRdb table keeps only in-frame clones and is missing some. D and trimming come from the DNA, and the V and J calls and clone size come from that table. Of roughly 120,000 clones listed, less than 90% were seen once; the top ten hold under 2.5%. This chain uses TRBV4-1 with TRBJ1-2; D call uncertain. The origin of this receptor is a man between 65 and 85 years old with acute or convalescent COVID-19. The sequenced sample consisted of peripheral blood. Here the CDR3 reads CASSQGRRLPEGYTF. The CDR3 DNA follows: TGCGCCAGCAGCCAAGGGCGGAGGCTTCCTGAAGGCTACACCTTC.